This paragraph covers one T cell receptor beta chain sequence. Its matching antigen is unknown. This entry comes from a study of T-cell reconstitution after alpha-beta-depleted transplantation in children. General study results and limits: Surviving recipient T cells and intrathymic progenitors accounted for some patients' high TCRbeta diversity at day 60.

The V gene end was trimmed by 6 bases and the J gene end by 5 bases; junction bases not matched to a gene: 12. This CDR3 has 14 amino acids. Germline values: CDR1 DFQATT, CDR2 SNEGSKA (reference sequence). This sample's TCRbeta library carried unique molecular identifier barcodes. TCRdb passed the PCR reads through MiXCR, listing each CDR3 protein once. Among about 980,000 distinct CDR3 sequences listed, about 29% were seen once. This TCR was sampled from a boy under three years old who had a stem cell transplant for SCID, so the T cells may come from the graft donor. Sequenced here: PBMCs, mostly from graft donor cells, sampled 360 days after TCRalphabeta/CD19-depleted stem cell transplant. The rearrangement uses TRBV20-1 and TRBJ1-2; 7 bases line up with TRBD1. The CDR3 nucleotides read TGCAGTGCACCGACTTGGGACAGTCGGTATGGCTACACCTTC. Protein sequence: CSAPTWDSRYGYTF.